This T cell receptor beta chain was captured by sequencing in a study of shared clonotypes between healthy human individuals. A note on this clone: Antigen: not known.

As defined, naive CD8 cells were CD45RO-negative and positively selected for CCR7, with terminally differentiated effector memory CD45RA+ cells excluded. Study results and limitations: Read depth was anticipated to influence clonotype sharing among donors.

Data came from immunoSEQ multiplex PCR; TCRdb stores just in-frame clones and leaves some out. This table has approximately 590,000 clones, nearly 97% appearing once. V shed 0 bases and J shed 1 base, with 6 bases lying between them. Germline lookup yields CDR1 LGHNA and CDR2 YNFKEQ. The CDR3 spans 14 residues. The chain uses TRBV4-2 and TRBJ1-1; no clear D gene. This receptor was obtained from a young woman in good health. Sequencing was done on a sample of naive CD8+ T cells sorted from blood. CDR3 DNA sequence: TGTGCCAGCAGCCAAGATTTAAGGAACACTGAAGCTTTCTTT. Protein: CASSQDLRNTEAFF.